The following is a T cell receptor beta chain sequence with its context. No cognate antigen has been identified for it. Within one base of it there is no much larger clone, and no base qualities were kept. The CDR3 sequence holds 18 residues, the cysteine and phenylalanine included. Only the CDR3 region is kept as DNA, spanning 54 bases read in frame from base 1. The germline V gene yields SGHRS for CDR1 and YFSETQ for CDR2. V was cut back by 4 bases and J by 2 bases, leaving a gap of 23 bases between them. This record comes from a study of shared clonotypes between healthy human individuals (dated by TCRdb to between 2020 and 2021). With regard to the full study: The cohort comprised a couple of women and a few men aged 18 to 49 years. For each donor, CD4 naive and CD4 memory were each run on three plates, CD8 naive on two plates, and CD8 memory on one plate. To estimate repertoire size and how much clonotype sharing occurs between individuals, the study deeply sequenced the blood TCR repertoires of roughly 5 healthy adults. To increase sequencing depth and limit assay-specific biases, TCR repertoire library preparation and sequencing were carried out by different laboratories using diverse techniques. Between about 0.94 and 10 billion PBMCs per donor were obtained by leukapheresis. The paper's findings and limits, for the study overall: Higher generation probabilities were observed for clonotypes shared by all four sorted-subset donors than for non-shared clonotypes. Because the study included only a small number of donors, the genetic and exposure-history diversity represented was limited. Even with the large sequencing depth, rarefaction of the sorted-subset datasets indicated that sequencing was incomplete. Sampling was restricted to blood, and TCR repertoires in tissues likely differ from the TCR repertoires found in blood. Sharing across several donors was observed for around 4.8% of naive CD4, under 4% of naive CD8, 2% to 2.5% of memory CD4, and 0.4% of memory CD8 clonotypes. Pairwise subsampling led to the expectation that sequencing depth would affect the degree of clonotype sharing among donors. Naive subsets generally had larger estimated clonotype richness than memory subsets.

The donors were healthy, HIV-negative adults with no recently reported acute infections or vaccinations. Every donor was a Caucasian adult living in Nashville, Tennessee, USA. CD4+ T cells were enriched through magnetic negative selection, after which naive cells were positively selected on CD45RA and the remaining negative fraction served as the memory subset. Blood was obtained by leukapheresis, after which PBMCs were separated by Ficoll-Histopaque density gradient centrifugation and cryopreserved in liquid nitrogen vapor phase. Purity and quantity of every magnetically sorted T cell population were checked by analytical flow cytometry. Each sorted fraction had its genomic DNA isolated and then quantified by UV absorbance on a Nanodrop 2000c. Using the deep immunoSEQ assay, multiplex PCR amplified TCR CDR3 regions from genomic DNA. Genomic DNA extracted from each cell subset was distributed evenly over all wells of several immunoSEQ 96-well plates, and each plate served as one replicate. For sorted subsets, around 0.2 ug genomic DNA, equal to 30,000 or so T cell genomes, was loaded into each replicate PCR. Purified libraries were measured with a Qubit 3.0 fluorometer, size-checked on a Bioanalyzer 2100, and measured again with the KAPA Library Quantification kit. A separate single-read 150-cycle Illumina NextSeq 550 flow cell was used to sequence each immunoSEQ 96-well plate. As for the authors' bioinformatics: The immunoSEQ output contained only junctional sequences without quality scores, so filtering could not match that applied to full-length reads. Sequences were annotated with PyIR, a Python wrapper for IgBLAST v1.9, and V/J genes and CDR3 were assigned using IMGT germline references. Reads were filtered out if the reads had weak V/J assignments (E-value above 1e-6), no CDR3, stop codons, out-of-frame junctions, or ambiguous translated residues. V3J clonotypes were defined by identical inferred V gene, J gene, and CDR3 amino acid sequence. Percentage overlap between repertoires was computed as shared unique clonotypes divided by the size of the smaller repertoire. RTK rarefaction, the Chao1 estimator, and Recon v2.1 estimates of unobserved clonotypes were used to assess repertoire richness. Generation probabilities were computed with OLGA for all TCRbeta clonotypes obtained by the gDNA method from several donors. Sourced from immuneACCESS, this table was stored by TCRdb with only in-frame sequences that have V and J called. A share of the clones is absent; for the studies checked, an unresolved V gene accounts for under half, and the remainder has no known explanation. That table is the source of V, J and clone size, and D and trimming were worked out from the DNA. Here the sample has approximately 1.5 million clones; 95% to 99% occur a single time. Of the sample, about 0.4% is held by the ten largest clones.

The sample comprised naive CD4+ T cells sorted from blood. This specimen's cell subset or site label, per the study, means: CD45RA+ positively selected. The receptor comes from a man under 40 in good health. The rearrangement joined TRBV5-1 to TRBJ2-3; TRBD2 is possibly the D segment (6 matching bases). The DNA is TGCGCCAGCAGCATACCGGGACTCCCAACTTTATTCACAGATACGCAGTATTTT. This translates into CASSIPGLPTLFTDTQYF. With all but the CDR3 taken from the reference TRBV5-1 and TRBJ2-3 genes, the full variable domain is: KAGVTQTPRYLIKTRGQQVTLSCSPISGHRSVSWYQQTPGQGLQFLFEYFSETQRNKGNFPGRFSGRQFSNSRSEMNVSTLELGDSALYLCASSIPGLPTLFTDTQYFGPGTRLTVL.